This record concerns one T cell receptor (beta chain) sequence. The antigen remains undetermined. Between the trimmed V and J ends, which lost 2 bases and 6 bases, there was a span of 21 bases. The length of the CDR3 is 17 residues. In germline, CDR1 is SGHDT, CDR2 YYEEEE. TCRdb called the multiplex PCR reads again in MiXCR, with one record for every CDR3 protein. The data contain approximately 300,000 distinct CDR3 sequences, over 25% of them singletons. This sample is drawn from a study of breast tumors, draining lymph nodes, adjacent tissues. Notes on the study in general: Tumor T cell lymph node origin was a supported hypothesis, not proven. Tumors had less TCR diversity than lymph nodes, more than nontumor tissue. Findings are consistent with lymph node origin and intratumoral expansion of most tumor T cells.

Axillary draining lymph nodes of breast cancer patients supplied the node samples. The V call is TRBV5-6, the J call TRBJ2-1; D is perhaps TRBD1 (7 bases). This TCR was sampled from a female donor with breast cancer. Some clones in this sample may be carry-over from other donors' samples. Sample: axillary lymph node tissue. The CDR3, as DNA: TGTGCCAGCAGCTTCCTAACGGGCGGCGGGGACAGCAATGAGCAGTTCTTC. Its protein is CASSFLTGGGDSNEQFF.